Following are 29 T cell receptor beta chains from one sample sequenced in a study of cytotoxic CD8 clonotypes in ibrutinib-treated CLL. The protocol was immunoSEQ multiplex PCR, while the TCRdb copy is restricted to in-frame clones and leaves out a portion. Of approximately 42,000 clones listed, 60% to 75% are singletons. The sequences come from PBMCs, collected after 12 months of ibrutinib treatment. The receptors here all came from a human donor with chronic lymphocytic leukemia.

The chain combines TRBV7-8 with TRBJ1-2; no clear D. The germline V gene has CDR1 SGHVS and CDR2 FQNEAQ. There are 14 residues in the CDR3. With 5 bases removed from V and 0 bases from J, the gap between germline ends came to 10 bases. CDR3 in DNA: TGTGCCAGCAGCCCTGGGAGAGCTAACTATGGCTACACCTTC. Residues: CASSPGRANYGYTF.

The J gene is TRBJ1-3, the V gene TRBV6-5, with 9 bases matching TRBD1. Per the germline V gene, CDR1 is MNHEY and CDR2 is SVGAGI. The CDR3 extends over 15 amino acids. V was clipped by 0 bases and J by 5 bases; unmatched bases: 2. CDR3 region: CASSYSTGGRNTIYF. Written as DNA, the CDR3 is TGTGCCAGCAGTTACTCGACAGGGGGAAGAAACACCATATATTTT.

The chain employs TRBV7-3 and TRBJ2-2, with D uncertain. CDR3 length: 10 amino acids. V lost 4 bases, J lost 6 bases, and 0 bases lay in between. CDR1 is SGHTA, CDR2 FQGTGA, per germline. CDR3 nucleotide sequence: TGTGCCAGCAGCTCCGGGGAGCTGTTTTTT. Translating gives CASSSGELFF.

This clone occurred once. In DNA form, the CDR3 reads TGCAGCGCCACAGGACTACGTAATGAGCAGTTCTTC. Encoded protein: CSATGLRNEQFF. The V and J genes are TRBV29-1 and TRBJ2-1; possibly TRBD2 for D (6 bases). Germline V gene sequence: CDR1 SQVTM, CDR2 ANQGSEA. The CDR3 has 12 amino acids. Trimming removed 7 bases from V and 7 bases from J, with 14 bases in between.

The rearrangement links TRBV30 to TRBJ2-6; D unresolved. The CDR3 runs to 13 residues. Germline values: CDR1 GTSNPN, CDR2 SVGIG (reference sequence). The V end lost 5 bases, the J end lost 2 bases, and 7 bases lay between the germline ends. The CDR3: CAWEVAGANVLTF. Written as DNA, the CDR3 is TGTGCCTGGGAGGTGGCTGGGGCCAACGTCCTGACTTTC.

This clone showed up just a few times. The chain recombines TRBV20-1 with TRBJ1-1, with no clear D. V lost 5 bases and J lost 7, with 8 bases in between. The CDR3 spans 10 residues. Germline V gene lookup returns CDR1 DFQATT and CDR2 SNEGSKA (reference sequence). The CDR3 DNA reads TGCAGTGCTGGGAACCTTGAAGCTTTCTTT. Its protein is CSAGNLEAFF.

The chain's CDR3 is CASSFHSQGPYEQYF. CDR3 nucleotides: TGTGCCAGCAGCTTCCATTCCCAGGGACCCTACGAGCAGTACTTC. J is TRBJ2-7 and V is TRBV7-3, with D perhaps assigned TRBD1 or TRBD2 (5 bases each). V was clipped by 3 bases and J by 2 bases, with 14 bases between them. The CDR3 loop spans 15 amino acids. Germline CDR1 reads SGHTA; CDR2 reads FQGTGA.

V and J are TRBV5-6 and TRBJ2-1; 8 bases agree with TRBD2. The CDR3 loop spans 16 amino acids. V shed 3 bases and J 6 bases; nucleotides not matched to a gene: 11. Germline CDR1 is SGHDT and CDR2 is YYEEEE. In nucleotides, the CDR3 is TGTGCCAGCAGCTCCTTCTCGGGAGGGCCCCCCAATGAGCAGTTCTTC. Translated, it gives CASSSFSGGPPNEQFF.

The chain joins TRBV9 to TRBJ2-1; no reliable D call. The ends were cut back, 0 bases at V and 8 bases at J, with 12 bases in the middle. This CDR3 comprises 14 residues. The germline CDR1 and CDR2 sequences are SGDLS and YYNGEE. CDR3 bases: TGTGCCAGCAGCGTAGCAGTTCATAGGGATGAGCAGTTCTTC. Translating it yields CASSVAVHRDEQFF.

This clone showed up just once. This chain links TRBV5-4 with TRBJ2-5, with 8 nucleotides matching TRBD2. There are 15 residues in the CDR3. After removal of 4 bases from V and 2 bases from J, the junction contained 7 bases not matched to a gene. Germline loops: CDR1 SGHNT, CDR2 YYREEE (reference sequence). The CDR3 DNA follows: TGTGCCAGCAGCGACAACGGGAGGGCACAAGAGACCCAGTACTTC. Translated, it gives CASSDNGRAQETQYF.

In its sample, this clone was seen a few times. The rearrangement uses TRBV27 and TRBJ2-1; 11 positions agree with TRBD2. J lost 5 bases, V lost 7 bases, and 10 bases had no gene match. The CDR3 has 16 residues. Germline V gene data show CDR1 as MNHEY and CDR2 as SMNVEV (reference sequence). The CDR3 DNA sequence: TGTGCCAGCACCTTACTGACTAGCGGGAAGAACAATGAGCAGTTCTTC. Translated, it gives CASTLLTSGKNNEQFF.

This clone occurred a few times. V usage is TRBV5-1 and J usage is TRBJ2-2; the match to TRBD1 covers 9 bases. V trimming: 4 bases; J trimming: 2 bases; junction bases outside the gene matches: 6. The germline V gene encodes CDR1 SGHRS and CDR2 YFSETQ. The CDR3 is 16 residues long. The CDR3 nucleotides are TGCGCCAGCAGCGTTTACAGGGGGCCAAACACCGGGGAGCTGTTTTTT. Translating it yields CASSVYRGPNTGELFF.

This clone has a single count. The chain links TRBV5-4 to TRBJ2-5, with D maybe TRBD1 (6 bases). CDR1 and CDR2 (germline): SGHNT, YYREEE (reference sequence). CDR3 size: 17 residues. V dropped 0 bases and J dropped 9 bases, with 24 bases sitting between them. The CDR3 bases are TGTGCCAGCAGCTTGGACGTGACAGGCCTGTCCCGGGTGGCCCAGTACTTC. Protein: CASSLDVTGLSRVAQYF.

The sample holds one count of this clone. J is TRBJ2-1 and V is TRBV7-9; 10 bases agree with TRBD2. The CDR3 loop spans 13 amino acids. The V gene's germline CDR1 is SEHNR and CDR2 FQNEAQ (reference sequence). J gave up 11 bases and V 3 bases, and 4 bases lay outside the gene matches. DNA of the CDR3: TGTGCCAGCAGCTTTGATAGCGGGAGGCAGCAGTTCTTC. Protein: CASSFDSGRQQFF.

CDR3 in DNA: TGTGCCAGCAGCTTGGTAGTCGGGAGGGAGGGCACAGATACGCAGTATTTT. This gives the protein CASSLVVGREGTDTQYF. The chain carries TRBV5-6 and TRBJ2-3, with 8 bases fitting TRBD2. The CDR3 loop spans 17 amino acids. J lost 1 base, V lost 0 bases, and 7 bases had no gene match. Germline V gene data show CDR1 as SGHDT and CDR2 as YYEEEE.

This chain connects TRBV15 to TRBJ2-3, with 7 bases matching TRBD1. CDR3 length: 14 amino acids. Looked up from germline, CDR1 is LNHNV and CDR2 is YYDKDF (reference sequence). After removal of 3 bases from V and 4 bases from J, the junction contained 4 bases not matched to a gene. The CDR3 sequence: CATSRDRISDTQYF. The CDR3 coding sequence is TGTGCCACCAGCAGGGACAGGATTTCAGATACGCAGTATTTT.

This clone turned up a few times. The chain couples TRBV5-4 to TRBJ2-1; no firm D call. CDR3 size: 13 residues. CDR1 is SGHNT, CDR2 YYREEE, per germline (reference sequence). With 2 bases removed from V and 5 bases from J, the gap between germline ends came to 8 bases. CDR3 sequence (DNA): TGTGCCAGCAGCTTTTACAGAAACAATGAGCAGTTCTTC. Translation: CASSFYRNNEQFF.

This clone was detected only once. This chain links TRBV7-2 with TRBJ2-1, with a possible D match to TRBD2 (5 bases). The germline V gene encodes CDR1 SGHTA and CDR2 FQGNSA. This CDR3 is built from 15 residues. Between the trimmed V and J ends, which lost 5 bases and 7 bases, there was a span of 18 bases. For the CDR3, the DNA is TGTGCCAGCAGCCCCTGGGCAACGGGATTAAATGAGCAGTTCTTC. This codes for CASSPWATGLNEQFF.

The sample holds one count of this clone. The chain couples TRBV30 to TRBJ2-1; 11 nucleotides match TRBD2. Looked up from germline, CDR1 is GTSNPN and CDR2 is SVGIG (reference sequence). The V segment lost 0 bases and the J segment 10 bases; nucleotides outside the gene matches: 5. This CDR3 has 14 amino acids. The CDR3 is CAWSVWLAGGEQFF. Written as DNA, the CDR3 is TGTGCCTGGAGTGTATGGCTAGCGGGAGGCGAGCAGTTCTTC.

This sequence joins TRBV4-1 and TRBJ2-1; a weak D match, TRBD1 (6 bases). The length of the CDR3 is 16 residues. V lost 2 bases to trimming and J lost 0 bases, with 11 bases between them. Germline CDR1 reads MGHRA; CDR2 reads YSYEKL. The CDR3 is CASSQTTGSSYNEQFF. The CDR3 DNA reads as TGCGCCAGCAGCCAAACGACAGGAAGCTCCTACAATGAGCAGTTCTTC.

The chain uses TRBV7-2 and TRBJ1-1; D is perhaps TRBD1 (5 bases). The CDR3 totals 13 residues. V lost 2 bases, J lost 5 bases, and 9 bases lay in between. Germline V gene data show CDR1 as SGHTA and CDR2 as FQGNSA. CDR3 residues: CASSLLGGTEAFF. The CDR3 DNA is TGTGCCAGCAGCTTACTTGGGGGGACTGAAGCTTTCTTT. The full variable domain, its missing parts supplied by reference TRBV7-2 and TRBJ1-1, is GAGVSQSPSNKVTEKGKDVELRCDPISGHTALYWYRQSLGQGLEFLIYFQGNSAPDKSGLPSDRFSAERTGGSVSTLTIQRTQQEDSAVYLCASSLLGGTEAFFGQGTRLTVV.

This clone was found a few times. This rearrangement joins TRBV6-1 to TRBJ1-5; the D gene is possibly TRBD1 (6 bases). CDR3 size: 14 residues. V lost 2 bases, J lost 6 bases, and 11 bases lay in between. The germline gives CDR1 MNHNS, CDR2 SASEGT. For the CDR3, the DNA is TGTGCCAGCAGTGAACGGGGGGCAGCTCAGCCCCAGCATTTT. Amino acids: CASSERGAAQPQHF.

The chain is built from TRBV19 and TRBJ1-5, with D possibly being TRBD1 (5 bases). Looked up from germline, CDR1 is LNHDA and CDR2 is SQIVND (reference sequence). The CDR3 runs to 19 residues. Trimming cost V 0 bases and J 1 base, with 19 bases left between them. In DNA, the CDR3 is TGTGCCAGTAGTATAGATCTATCCCGGGGGAATGGGAGCAATCAGCCCCAGCATTTT. It codes for CASSIDLSRGNGSNQPQHF.

The rearrangement uses TRBV10-3 and TRBJ1-5, with 11 bases aligning to TRBD1. V shed 5 bases and J 0 bases; nucleotides not matched to a gene: 6. The length of the CDR3 is 17 residues. Germline V lookup: CDR1 ENHRY, CDR2 SYGVKD. CDR3 sequence (DNA): TGTGCCATCAGTCACCCGGGACAGGGGGATAGCAATCAGCCCCAGCATTTT. This gives the protein CAISHPGQGDSNQPQHF.

V and J are TRBV7-8 and TRBJ2-7, with unresolved D. V lost 5 bases, J lost 5 bases, and 13 bases lay in between. Germline assignment: CDR1 SGHVS and CDR2 FQNEAQ. The CDR3 is made up of 13 amino acids. CDR3 nucleotide sequence: TGTGCCAGCAGCCGGGCCCTACGGGACGAGCAGTACTTC. Its protein is CASSRALRDEQYF.

The J gene is TRBJ1-2, the V gene TRBV19, with 7 bases matching TRBD1. The CDR3 runs 15 residues. Looked up from germline, CDR1 is LNHDA and CDR2 is SQIVND (reference sequence). The trim removed 5 bases at V and 3 bases at J, leaving 9 bases unmatched. CDR3 in DNA: TGTGCCAGTAGTGTCCGAGGGGGCGCGGACTATGGCTACACCTTC. It yields the protein CASSVRGGADYGYTF.

The table lists this clone with a count of one. This chain connects TRBV5-4 to TRBJ2-2; TRBD2 aligns across 11 bases. V lost 4 bases, J lost 4 bases, and 9 bases stayed unmatched. The germline V gene encodes CDR1 SGHNT and CDR2 YYREEE (reference sequence). The CDR3 is 17 residues long. The CDR3 here is CASSPGLAELRTGELFF. The CDR3 DNA reads TGTGCCAGCAGCCCGGGACTAGCGGAACTCCGCACCGGGGAGCTGTTTTTT. The full variable domain, rest sourced from reference TRBV5-4 and TRBJ2-2, is ETGVTQSPTHLIKTRGQQVTLRCSSQSGHNTVSWYQQALGQGPQFIFQYYREEENGRGNFPPRFSGLQFPNYSSELNVNALELDDSALYLCASSPGLAELRTGELFFGEGSRLTVL.

V usage is TRBV5-1 and J usage is TRBJ2-7, with TRBD2 matching over 14 bases. The germline V gene encodes CDR1 SGHRS and CDR2 YFSETQ. Unmatched junction bases numbered 4, after V lost 0 bases and J lost 5 bases. This CDR3 comprises 16 residues. CDR3 bases: TGCGCCAGCAGCTTGGGGGGGACTAGCGGGAGTGACGAGCAGTACTTC. Translation: CASSLGGTSGSDEQYF.

The sample holds a few counts of this clone. The chain links TRBV11-3 to TRBJ2-7, with TRBD2 identical over 9 bases. This CDR3 comprises 14 residues. Trimming at V came to 3 bases and at J to 5 bases, leaving 5 bases not matched to a gene. Germline loops: CDR1 SGHNT, CDR2 YENEEA. Here the CDR3 DNA reads TGTGCCAGCAGCTTCAATAGCGGGAGCCACGAGCAGTACTTC. This translates into CASSFNSGSHEQYF.